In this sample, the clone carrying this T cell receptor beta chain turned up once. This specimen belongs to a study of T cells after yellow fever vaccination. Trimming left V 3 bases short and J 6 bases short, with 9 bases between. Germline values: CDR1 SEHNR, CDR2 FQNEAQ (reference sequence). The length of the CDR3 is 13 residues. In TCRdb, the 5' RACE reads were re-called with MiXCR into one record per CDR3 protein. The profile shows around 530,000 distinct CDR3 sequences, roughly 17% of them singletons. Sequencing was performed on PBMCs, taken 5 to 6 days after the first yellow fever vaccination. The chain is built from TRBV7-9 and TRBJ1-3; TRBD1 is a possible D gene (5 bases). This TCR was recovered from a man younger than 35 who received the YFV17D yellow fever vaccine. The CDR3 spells CASSFAGKNTIYF. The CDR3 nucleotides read TGTGCCAGCAGCTTCGCAGGGAAAAACACCATATATTTT.